This T cell receptor beta chain was recorded in a study of T cell repertoires in cytomegalovirus infection. Study summary: It can be stated that public TCR beta signatures indicated CMV infection as well as a matching HLA type.

Study-wide points: Cumulated frequencies of public TCR beta families served to identify carriers of CMV plus the relevant HLA.

This clonotype was detected a few times. Antigen: not known. TCRdb re-analysed the reads in MiXCR, keeping a single row per CDR3 protein. The table shows more than 500,000 distinct CDR3 sequences, with approximately 15% occurring only once. The receptor was isolated from a human donor in good health (CMV status not recorded). Some clones in this sample may be carry-over from other donors' samples. Specimen: CD8+ T cells from PBMCs.

CDR3 nucleotides: TGTGCCAGCAGTTCCCCCGCAACAGGGGGCGGCAGCTATGGCTACACCTTC. Encoded protein: CASSSPATGGGSYGYTF. This chain joins TRBV28 and TRBJ1-2; 9 bases are a match to TRBD1. Trimming at V came to 4 bases and at J to 4 bases, leaving 13 bases not matched to a gene. The CDR3 sequence is 17 residues long. CDR1 MDHEN and CDR2 SYDVKM come from the germline V gene.